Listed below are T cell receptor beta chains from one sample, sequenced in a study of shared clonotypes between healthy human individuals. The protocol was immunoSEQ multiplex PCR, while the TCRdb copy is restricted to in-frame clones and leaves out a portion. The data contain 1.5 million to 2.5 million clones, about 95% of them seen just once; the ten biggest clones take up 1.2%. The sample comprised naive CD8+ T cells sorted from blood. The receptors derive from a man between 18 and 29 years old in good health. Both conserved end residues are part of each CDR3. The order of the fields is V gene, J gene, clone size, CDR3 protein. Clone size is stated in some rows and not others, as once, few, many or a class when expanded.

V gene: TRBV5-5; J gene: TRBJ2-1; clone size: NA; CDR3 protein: CASSLELGFYNEQFF
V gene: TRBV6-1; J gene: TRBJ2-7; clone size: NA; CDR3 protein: CASSANRLYEQYF
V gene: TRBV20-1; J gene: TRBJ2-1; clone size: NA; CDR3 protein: CSVPQGGEQFF
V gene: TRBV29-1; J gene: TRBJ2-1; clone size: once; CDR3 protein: CSVEGGPGLDYNEQFF
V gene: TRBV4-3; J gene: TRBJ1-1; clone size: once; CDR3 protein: CASSLLTGGGTEAFF
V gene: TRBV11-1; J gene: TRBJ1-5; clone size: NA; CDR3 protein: CASSRGTGPNQPQHF
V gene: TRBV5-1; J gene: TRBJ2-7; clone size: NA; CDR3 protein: CASSLVDGLEQYF
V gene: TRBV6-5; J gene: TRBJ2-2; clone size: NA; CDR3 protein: CASFSSGMGTGELFF
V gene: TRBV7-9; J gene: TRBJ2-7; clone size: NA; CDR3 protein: CASSENRGRKSYEQYF
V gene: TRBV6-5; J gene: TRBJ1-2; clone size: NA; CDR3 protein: CASSPLGMGYTF
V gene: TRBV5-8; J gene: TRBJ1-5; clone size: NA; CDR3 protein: CASMQIGEGNQPQHF
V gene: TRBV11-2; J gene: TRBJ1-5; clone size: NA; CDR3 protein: CASSLRDYQPQHF
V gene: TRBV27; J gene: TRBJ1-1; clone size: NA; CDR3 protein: CASSYGLLNTEAFF
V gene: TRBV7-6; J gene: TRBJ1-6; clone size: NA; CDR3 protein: CASSLETWNSPLHF
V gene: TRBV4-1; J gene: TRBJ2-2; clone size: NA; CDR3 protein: CASSPRLAGVTGELFF
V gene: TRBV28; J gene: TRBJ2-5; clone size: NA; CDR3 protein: CASSSLDRGETQYF
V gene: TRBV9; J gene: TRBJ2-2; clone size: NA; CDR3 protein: CASSAGGSNTGELFF
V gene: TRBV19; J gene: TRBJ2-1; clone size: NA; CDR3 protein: CATRGQIAYNEQFF
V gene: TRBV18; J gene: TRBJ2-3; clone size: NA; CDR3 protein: CASSLTGATDTQYF
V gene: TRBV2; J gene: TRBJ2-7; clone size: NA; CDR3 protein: CASSPQGGYEQYF
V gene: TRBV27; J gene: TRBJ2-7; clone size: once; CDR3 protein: CASRWTGGSYEQYF
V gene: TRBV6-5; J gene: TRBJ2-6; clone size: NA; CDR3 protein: CASSTGAGANVLTF
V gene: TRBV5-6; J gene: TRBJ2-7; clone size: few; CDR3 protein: CASSLMGGDSGGLYEQYF
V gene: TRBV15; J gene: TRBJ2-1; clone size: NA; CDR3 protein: CATSTGTEGPNEQFF
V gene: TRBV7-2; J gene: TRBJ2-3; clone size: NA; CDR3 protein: CASSLAQGRSTDTQYF
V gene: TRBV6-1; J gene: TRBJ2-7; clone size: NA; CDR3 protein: CASSVGAGTYLYEQYF
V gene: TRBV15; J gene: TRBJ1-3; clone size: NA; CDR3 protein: CATSSAEGHPDNTIYF
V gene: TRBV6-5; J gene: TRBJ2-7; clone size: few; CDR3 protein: CASSYSDGYEQYF
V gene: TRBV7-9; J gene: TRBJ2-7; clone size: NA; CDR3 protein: CASSSLGRVGEQYF
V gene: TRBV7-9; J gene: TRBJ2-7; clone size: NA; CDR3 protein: CASSDGGTGRYEQYF
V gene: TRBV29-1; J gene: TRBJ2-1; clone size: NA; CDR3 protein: CSVDDGPSPYNEQFF
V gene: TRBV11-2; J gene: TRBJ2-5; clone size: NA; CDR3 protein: CASSLGWTSAGGEETQYF
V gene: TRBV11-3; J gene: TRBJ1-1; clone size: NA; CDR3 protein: CASSLAPNTEAFF
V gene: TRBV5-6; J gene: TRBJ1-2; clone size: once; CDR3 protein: CASSLGTGLYGYTF
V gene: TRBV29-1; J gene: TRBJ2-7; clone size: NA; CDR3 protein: CSVEDLTRAGAYEQYF
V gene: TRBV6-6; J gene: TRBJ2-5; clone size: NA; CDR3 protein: CASSLTRDGETQYF
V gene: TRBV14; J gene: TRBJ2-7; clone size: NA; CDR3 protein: CASGDTGDYEQYF
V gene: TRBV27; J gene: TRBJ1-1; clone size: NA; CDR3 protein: CASSEGGEAFF
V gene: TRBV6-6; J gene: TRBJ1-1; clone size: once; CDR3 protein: CASSYREGTNTEAFF
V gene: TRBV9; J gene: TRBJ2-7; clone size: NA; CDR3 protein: CASSVGVGTFYEQYF
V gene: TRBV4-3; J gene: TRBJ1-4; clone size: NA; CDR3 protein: CASSQREGGGEKLFF
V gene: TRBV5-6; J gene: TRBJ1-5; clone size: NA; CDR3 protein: CASSFGTPPQPQHF
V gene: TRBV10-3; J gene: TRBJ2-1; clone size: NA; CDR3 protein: CAISVELAGEQFF
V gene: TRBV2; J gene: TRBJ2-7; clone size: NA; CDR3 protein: CASTGGAWEQYF
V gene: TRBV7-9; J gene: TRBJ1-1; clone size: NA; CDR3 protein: CASSLPGQGYTEAFF
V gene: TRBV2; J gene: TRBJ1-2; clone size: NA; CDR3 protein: CASRTGAFYGYTF
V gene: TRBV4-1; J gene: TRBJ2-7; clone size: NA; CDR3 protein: CASSQKGELSYEQYF
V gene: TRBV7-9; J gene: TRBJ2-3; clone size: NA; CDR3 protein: CASSLVIGDTQYF
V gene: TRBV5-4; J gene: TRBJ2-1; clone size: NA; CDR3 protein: CASTPGLESIESYNEQFF
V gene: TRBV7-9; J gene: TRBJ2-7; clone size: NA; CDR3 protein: CASSLADRGSYEQYF
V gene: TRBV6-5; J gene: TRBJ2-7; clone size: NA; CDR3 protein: CASSYRGQGAYEQYF
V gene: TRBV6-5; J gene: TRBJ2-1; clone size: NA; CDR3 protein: CASSSTSYNEQFF
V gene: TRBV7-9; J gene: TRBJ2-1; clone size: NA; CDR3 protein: CASSLFNYNEQFF
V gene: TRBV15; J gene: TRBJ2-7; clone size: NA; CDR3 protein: CATSSHREGSYEQYF
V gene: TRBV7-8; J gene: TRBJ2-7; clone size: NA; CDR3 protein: CASSLTSGGSYEQYF
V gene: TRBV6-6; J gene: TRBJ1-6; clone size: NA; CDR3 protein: CASSYFSDPRTSPLHF
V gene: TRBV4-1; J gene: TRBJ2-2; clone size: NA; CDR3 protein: CASSPQENTGELFF
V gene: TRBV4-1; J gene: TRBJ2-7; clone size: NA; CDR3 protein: CASSQDSWGYNYEQYF